These 29 T cell receptor beta chains came from one sample sequenced in a study of T cell responses to AZD1222 COVID-19 vaccine. Only in-frame clones appear in the TCRdb table, and some are missing; sequencing was by immunoSEQ multiplex PCR. The repertoire holds fewer than 120,000 clones, with approximately 92% as singletons. The starting material was peripheral blood, obtained 28 days after the second AZD1222 dose. The receptors come from an adult who received the AZD1222 COVID-19 vaccine.

The chain uses TRBV7-6 and TRBJ1-6; D not resolved. The V gene's germline CDR1 is SGHVS and CDR2 FNYEAQ. The germline V and J ends were trimmed by 5 bases and 7 bases, with 15 bases remaining between them. This CDR3 contains 15 residues. The CDR3 reads CASSLLVYQNSPLHF. The CDR3 bases are TGTGCCAGCAGCCTTTTGGTCTACCAAAATTCACCCCTCCACTTT.

Notes on this clone: Other DNA sequences in the sample encode the same CDR3. The V and J genes are TRBV5-1 and TRBJ2-5; D call uncertain. Germline V gene data show CDR1 as SGHRS and CDR2 as YFSETQ. The ends were cut back, 4 bases at V and 2 bases at J, with 3 bases in the middle. This CDR3 has 11 residues. As DNA, the CDR3 is TGCGCCAGCAGCGTACAAGAGACCCAGTACTTC. Its translation is CASSVQETQYF.

V is TRBV6-5 and J is TRBJ1-6, with 7 positions matching TRBD1. The ends lost 8 bases at V and 7 bases at J; junction bases unmatched: 5. The CDR3 has 13 amino acids. Germline V gene lookup returns CDR1 MNHEY and CDR2 SVGAGI. This CDR3 is CASGRQGNSPLHF. CDR3 DNA: TGTGCCAGCGGAAGACAGGGAAATTCACCCCTCCACTTT.

V usage is TRBV27 and J usage is TRBJ1-2; 11 bases align to TRBD1. Germline trimming cut 5 bases from V and 4 bases from J; bases unmatched to any gene: 6. The CDR3 is 15 amino acids. Germline CDR1 reads MNHEY; CDR2 reads SMNVEV (reference sequence). CDR3 DNA sequence: TGTGCCAGCAGTCCCGGACAGGGGGCAACCTATGGCTACACCTTC. It encodes CASSPGQGATYGYTF.

The V call is TRBV6-5, the J call TRBJ1-2; 7 nucleotides agree with TRBD1. With V trimmed by 6 bases and J by 0 bases, 4 bases remained unmatched. This CDR3 is 14 amino acids long. Germline-derived CDR1 and CDR2 are MNHEY and SVGAGI. The CDR3 DNA follows: TGTGCCAGCAGCCGGGACAGCACTAACTATGGCTACACCTTC. Translating gives CASSRDSTNYGYTF.

This clone was detected once. This rearrangement joins TRBV29-1 to TRBJ2-7; D not certain. The CDR3 is made up of 12 amino acids. Germline-derived CDR1 and CDR2 are SQVTM and ANQGSEA. The V end lost 6 bases, the J end lost 0 bases, and 9 bases lay between the germline ends. CDR3 region: CSVTPSSYEQYF. The CDR3 DNA follows: TGCAGCGTGACCCCGAGCTCCTACGAGCAGTACTTC.

This CDR3 reads CASSPHPQGPGSNQPQHF. For the CDR3, the DNA is TGTGCCAGCAGCCCACACCCACAGGGCCCCGGGAGCAATCAGCCCCAGCATTTT. This chain links TRBV7-6 with TRBJ1-5; weak D call: TRBD1 (6 bases). CDR1 SGHVS and CDR2 FNYEAQ come from the germline V gene. The germline V and J ends were trimmed by 5 bases and 1 base, with 21 bases remaining between them. The CDR3 totals 18 residues.

The V and J genes are TRBV4-2 and TRBJ1-4; 7 bases fit TRBD1. This CDR3 contains 16 residues. The germline V gene encodes CDR1 LGHNA and CDR2 YNFKEQ. V dropped 1 base and J dropped 8; count of bases not matched to a gene: 10. CDR3 sequence: CASSQATGTAQEKLFF. DNA of the CDR3: TGTGCCAGCAGCCAAGCCACCGGGACAGCCCAGGAAAAACTGTTTTTT.

The chain employs TRBV10-3 and TRBJ2-1; D is tentatively TRBD1 or TRBD2 (5 bases each). This CDR3 is 11 amino acids long. CDR1 and CDR2 from the germline V gene are ENHRY and SYGVKD. With 7 bases removed from V and 7 bases from J, the gap between germline ends came to 8 bases. The CDR3 DNA follows: TGTGCCATCATGGGGGAAAATGAGCAGTTCTTC. As protein: CAIMGENEQFF.

This clone was detected once. J is TRBJ1-6 and V is TRBV7-2; D is unresolved. CDR1 and CDR2 from the germline V gene are SGHTA and FQGNSA. The CDR3 spans 15 residues. The V end lost 5 bases, the J end lost 0 bases, and 8 bases lay between the germline ends. CDR3: CASSEQSSYNSPLHF. The CDR3 region has the DNA TGTGCCAGCAGCGAACAGAGCTCCTATAATTCACCCCTCCACTTT. Together with reference TRBV7-2 and TRBJ1-6, the CDR3 gives the full variable domain: GAGVSQSPSNKVTEKGKDVELRCDPISGHTALYWYRQSLGQGLEFLIYFQGNSAPDKSGLPSDRFSAERTGGSVSTLTIQRTQQEDSAVYLCASSEQSSYNSPLHFGNGTRLTVT.

This clone has a single count. CDR3 amino acids: CASSPSQGDLGLNYGYTF. As DNA, the CDR3 is TGTGCCAGCTCACCATCCCAGGGGGACTTAGGGTTGAACTATGGCTACACCTTC. V usage is TRBV18 and J usage is TRBJ1-2; 7 bases align to TRBD1. The CDR3 contains 18 residues. With 2 bases clipped from V and 2 bases from J, the junction kept 14 bases outside the gene matches. Per the germline V gene, CDR1 is KGHSH and CDR2 is LQKENI.

The chain carries TRBV9 and TRBJ2-7; TRBD2 matches 13 bases. The junction had 3 bases not matched to a gene; V was cut back by 3 bases and J by 6 bases. Germline V lookup: CDR1 SGDLS, CDR2 YYNGEE. This CDR3 is 14 amino acids long. CDR3 nucleotides: TGTGCCAGCAGCGGACTAGCGGGGGGTTTCGAGCAGTACTTC. This translates into CASSGLAGGFEQYF.

The rearrangement links TRBV10-1 to TRBJ2-3; 10 positions agree with TRBD2. With V trimmed by 6 bases and J by 1 base, 1 base remained unmatched. The CDR3 length is 14 residues. Germline CDR1 WNHNN, CDR2 SYGVQD (reference sequence). In nucleotides, the CDR3 is TGCGCCAGCAGCGGGACTAGCGGCACAGATACGCAGTATTTT. Its protein product is CASSGTSGTDTQYF.

The chain employs TRBV28 and TRBJ1-5; no firm D call. Trimming took off 8 bases at V and 6 bases at J, with 14 bases between the two ends. The CDR3 consists of 13 residues. Germline V gene sequence: CDR1 MDHEN, CDR2 SYDVKM. The CDR3 region is CASQTPASQPQHF. The CDR3 DNA reads as TGTGCCAGCCAAACCCCCGCTAGTCAGCCCCAGCATTTT.

The CDR3 loop is CATSRHPTGYYEQYF. The CDR3 coding sequence is TGTGCCACCAGCAGACACCCGACAGGCTACTACGAGCAGTACTTC. The chain has TRBV15 and TRBJ2-7; a possible D gene is TRBD1 (6 bases). Germline-derived CDR1 and CDR2 are LNHNV and YYDKDF (reference sequence). Deletions cut 2 bases from V and 3 bases from J, with 14 bases between. The CDR3 runs 15 residues.

This clone has only one observation. The V gene is TRBV18, the J gene TRBJ2-2; weak D call: TRBD1 (5 bases). Germline CDR1 KGHSH, CDR2 LQKENI. The ends were cut back, 2 bases at V and 0 bases at J, with 10 bases in the middle. The CDR3 is 16 residues long. The CDR3 reads CASSPGAYANTGELFF. The CDR3 coding sequence is TGTGCCAGCTCACCAGGGGCTTACGCGAACACCGGGGAGCTGTTTTTT.

V and J are TRBV12-5 and TRBJ2-2; D is perhaps TRBD1 (7 bases). The length of the CDR3 is 16 residues. The V end was cut by 5 bases, the J end by 4 bases, with 17 bases between. Germline V CDR1 and CDR2: LGHNT, FRNRAP. DNA of the CDR3: TGTGCTAGTGGTCCTTCCGGGACAGCGGGCACCGGGGAGCTGTTTTTT. It yields the protein CASGPSGTAGTGELFF. The full variable domain, its missing parts supplied by reference TRBV12-5 and TRBJ2-2, is DARVTQTPRHKVTEMGQEVTMRCQPILGHNTVFWYRQTMMQGLELLAYFRNRAPLDDSGMPKDRFSAEMPDATLATLKIQPSEPRDSAVYFCASGPSGTAGTGELFFGEGSRLTVL.

The genes are TRBV6-2 or TRBV6-3 and TRBJ2-5, with D possibly called TRBD1 or TRBD2 (6 bases each). Trimming left V 6 bases short and J 4 bases short, with 18 bases between. The CDR3 sequence is 15 residues long. Germline CDR1 is MNHEY and CDR2 is SVGEGT. CDR3 in DNA: TGTGCCAGCAGCTATGGGGGGCGGCGGGGAGAGACCCAGTACTTC. It yields the protein CASSYGGRRGETQYF.

The V gene is TRBV6-2 or TRBV6-3, the J gene TRBJ2-4; 9 bases are shared with TRBD1. The CDR3 loop spans 15 amino acids. Germline CDR1 MNHEY, CDR2 SVGEGT. V lost 5 bases to trimming and J lost 2 bases; unmatched junction nucleotides: 4. Here the CDR3 reads CASSRQGETKNIQYF. The CDR3 DNA reads as TGTGCCAGCAGTCGACAGGGGGAGACCAAAAACATTCAGTACTTC.

The chain has TRBV7-2 and TRBJ1-2, with TRBD1 identical over 7 bases. J was trimmed by 4 bases and V by 5 bases; bases with no gene match: 10. The CDR3 extends over 15 amino acids. In germline, CDR1 is SGHTA, CDR2 FQGNSA. The chain's CDR3 is CASSPRTGFTYGYTF. CDR3 bases: TGTGCCAGCAGCCCGCGGACAGGCTTCACCTATGGCTACACCTTC.

The chain combines TRBV19 with TRBJ1-1, with 7 bases identical to TRBD1. This CDR3 is built from 12 residues. V gave up 7 bases and J gave up 8 bases; unmatched junction bases: 7. The germline V gene encodes CDR1 LNHDA and CDR2 SQIVND (reference sequence). The CDR3 spells CASNFWTGEAFF. In nucleotides, the CDR3 is TGTGCCAGTAATTTCTGGACAGGCGAAGCTTTCTTT. Full variable domain (outside the CDR3, taken from reference TRBV19 and TRBJ1-1): DGGITQSPKYLFRKEGQNVTLSCEQNLNHDAMYWYRQDPGQGLRLIYYSQIVNDFQKGDIAEGYSVSREKKESFPLTVTSAQKNPTAFYLCASNFWTGEAFFGQGTRLTVV.

Remarks on this clone: Within the sample, other DNA sequences also encode this same CDR3. The chain employs TRBV7-3 and TRBJ1-6, with D maybe TRBD1 (6 bases). There are 14 residues in the CDR3. The V gene's germline CDR1 is SGHTA and CDR2 FQGTGA. The V end was cut by 4 bases, the J end by 4 bases, with 8 bases between. CDR3 protein: CASSSGQYNSPLHF. DNA of the CDR3: TGTGCCAGCAGCTCTGGACAGTATAATTCACCCCTCCACTTT.

The genes are TRBV6-5 and TRBJ1-5; no firm D call. Per the germline V gene, CDR1 is MNHEY and CDR2 is SVGAGI. V lost 0 bases to trimming and J lost 3 bases, with 12 bases between them. The CDR3 has 16 residues. CDR3 in amino acids: CASSYSRLGFNQPQHF. The CDR3 coding sequence is TGTGCCAGCAGTTACTCGAGACTCGGTTTCAATCAGCCCCAGCATTTT.

The V and J genes are TRBV18 and TRBJ2-7; D call uncertain. Germline CDR1 reads KGHSH; CDR2 reads LQKENI. The CDR3 has 13 amino acids. V lost 3 bases to trimming and J lost 0 bases, with 6 bases between them. The CDR3 protein is CASSPLSSYEQYF. CDR3 nucleotides: TGTGCCAGCTCACCGCTGAGCTCCTACGAGCAGTACTTC.

The chain uses TRBV25-1 and TRBJ1-2; 8 bases are shared with TRBD1. Germline V CDR1 and CDR2: MGHDK, SYGVNS. V lost 5 bases, J lost 7 bases, and 12 bases stayed unmatched. The CDR3 is 15 residues long. For the CDR3, the DNA is TGTGCCAGCAGTCACAGGGGGTCCCAAGCTTTTGGCTACACCTTC. This gives the protein CASSHRGSQAFGYTF.

This clone was detected many times. The J gene is TRBJ2-2, the V gene TRBV29-1, with D hard to call. Trimming cost V 7 bases and J 2 bases, with 8 bases left between them. Germline CDR1 SQVTM, CDR2 ANQGSEA. The CDR3 has 12 residues. CDR3 sequence reads: CSEGPNTGELFF. CDR3 nucleotide sequence: TGCAGCGAAGGACCCAACACCGGGGAGCTGTTTTTT.

The chain joins TRBV6-2 or TRBV6-3 to TRBJ2-7, with D hard to call. The germline gives CDR1 MNHEY, CDR2 SVGEGT. V was trimmed by 3 bases and J by 3 bases, leaving 15 bases between them. The CDR3 totals 15 residues. CDR3: CASSYTRRADYEQYF. For the CDR3, the DNA is TGTGCCAGCAGTTATACGCGAAGGGCTGACTACGAGCAGTACTTC.

The chain has TRBV7-9 and TRBJ2-3; D unclear. Deletions cut 1 base from V and 2 bases from J, with 13 bases between. Germline V gene sequence: CDR1 SEHNR, CDR2 FQNEAQ (reference sequence). The CDR3 has 16 amino acids. CDR3 region: CASSLVGTHATDTQYF. CDR3 bases: TGTGCCAGCAGCTTAGTTGGAACACATGCCACAGATACGCAGTATTTT. The full variable domain, its missing parts supplied by reference TRBV7-9 and TRBJ2-3, is DTGVSQNPRHKITKRGQNVTFRCDPISEHNRLYWYRQTLGQGPEFLTYFQNEAQLEKSRLLSDRFSAERPKGSFSTLEIQRTEQGDSAMYLCASSLVGTHATDTQYFGPGTRLTVL.

V is TRBV18 and J is TRBJ2-2; D is undetermined. There are 15 residues in the CDR3. The ends were cut back, 3 bases at V and 1 base at J, with 9 bases in the middle. Germline CDR1 is KGHSH and CDR2 is LQKENI. CDR3 loop: CASSPAGGNTGELFF. CDR3 coding DNA: TGTGCCAGCTCACCGGCAGGTGGGAACACCGGGGAGCTGTTTTTT. The full variable domain, with the rest looked up from reference TRBV18 and TRBJ2-2, is NAGVMQNPRHLVRRRGQEARLRCSPMKGHSHVYWYRQLPEEGLKFMVYLQKENIIDESGMPKERFSAEFPKEGPSILRIQQVVRGDSAAYFCASSPAGGNTGELFFGEGSRLTVL.